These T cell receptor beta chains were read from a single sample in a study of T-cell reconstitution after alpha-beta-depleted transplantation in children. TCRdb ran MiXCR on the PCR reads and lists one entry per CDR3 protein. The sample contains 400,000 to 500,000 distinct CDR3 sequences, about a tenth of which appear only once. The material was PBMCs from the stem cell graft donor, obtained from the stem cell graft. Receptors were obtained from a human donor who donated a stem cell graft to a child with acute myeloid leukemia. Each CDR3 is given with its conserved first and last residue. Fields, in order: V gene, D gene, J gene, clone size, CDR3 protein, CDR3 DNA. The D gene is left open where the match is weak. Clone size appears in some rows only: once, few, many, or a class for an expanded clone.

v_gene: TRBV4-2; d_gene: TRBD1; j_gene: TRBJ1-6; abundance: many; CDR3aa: CASSRQPGTENSPLHF; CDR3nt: TGTGCCAGCAGCCGTCAACCTGGGACAGAGAATTCACCCCTCCACTTT
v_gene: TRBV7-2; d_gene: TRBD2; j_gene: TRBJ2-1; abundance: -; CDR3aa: CASSLVVGTSGNNEQFF; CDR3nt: TGTGCCAGCAGCTTAGTGGTAGGGACTAGCGGGAACAATGAGCAGTTCTTC
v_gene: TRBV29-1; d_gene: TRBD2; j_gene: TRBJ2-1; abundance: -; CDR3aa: CSGHGTSGGSEQFF; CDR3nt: TGCAGCGGACACGGGACTAGCGGGGGAAGTGAGCAGTTCTTC
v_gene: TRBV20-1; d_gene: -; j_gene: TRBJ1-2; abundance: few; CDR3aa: CSARDLGDGYTF; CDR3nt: TGCAGTGCTAGAGATCTCGGAGATGGCTACACCTTC
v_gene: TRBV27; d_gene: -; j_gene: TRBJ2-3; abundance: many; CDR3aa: CASSHRLSTDTQYF; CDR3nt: TGTGCCAGCAGTCATCGACTAAGCACAGATACGCAGTATTTT
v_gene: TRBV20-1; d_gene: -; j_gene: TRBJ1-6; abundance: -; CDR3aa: CSARPSGRATSPLHF; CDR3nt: TGCAGTGCTAGGCCCTCGGGCAGGGCAACTTCACCCCTCCACTTT
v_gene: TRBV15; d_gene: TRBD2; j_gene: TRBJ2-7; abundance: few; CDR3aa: CATSRDEWQASASGRKEQYF; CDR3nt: TGTGCCACCAGCAGAGATGAGTGGCAGGCATCCGCTAGCGGGAGAAAAGAGCAGTACTTC
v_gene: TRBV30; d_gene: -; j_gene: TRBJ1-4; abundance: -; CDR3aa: CAWSVETGWLEKLFF; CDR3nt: TGTGCCTGGAGTGTAGAAACAGGTTGGCTTGAAAAACTGTTTTTT
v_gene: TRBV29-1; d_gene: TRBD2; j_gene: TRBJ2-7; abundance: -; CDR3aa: CSLAGVPREQYF; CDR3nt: TGCAGCCTAGCGGGAGTCCCCCGCGAGCAGTACTTC
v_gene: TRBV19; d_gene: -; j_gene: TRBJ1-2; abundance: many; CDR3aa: CASSTPVERYGYTF; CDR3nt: TGTGCCAGTAGTACCCCTGTTGAGCGCTATGGCTACACCTTC
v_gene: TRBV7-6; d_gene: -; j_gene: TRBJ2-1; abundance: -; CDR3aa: CASSTRTGGMGGGGNNEQFF; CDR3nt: TGTGCCAGCAGCACACGGACAGGAGGGATGGGCGGGGGCGGAAACAATGAGCAGTTCTTC
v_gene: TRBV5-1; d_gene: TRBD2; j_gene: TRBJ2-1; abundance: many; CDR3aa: CASSWGSASGGLLYNEQFF; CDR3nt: TGCGCCAGCAGCTGGGGGTCTGCTAGCGGGGGCCTCCTCTACAATGAGCAGTTCTTC
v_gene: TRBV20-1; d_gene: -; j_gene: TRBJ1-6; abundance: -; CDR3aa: CSAEGNNSPLHF; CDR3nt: TGCAGTGCCGAGGGTAACAATTCACCCCTCCACTTT
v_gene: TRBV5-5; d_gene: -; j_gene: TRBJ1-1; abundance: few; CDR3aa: CASSLSAGQNTEAFF; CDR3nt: TGTGCCAGCAGCTTGTCGGCAGGGCAGAACACTGAAGCTTTCTTT
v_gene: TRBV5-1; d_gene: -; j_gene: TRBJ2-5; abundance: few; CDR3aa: CASSPGFRQETQYF; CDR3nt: TGCGCCAGCAGCCCCGGTTTCCGACAAGAGACCCAGTACTTC
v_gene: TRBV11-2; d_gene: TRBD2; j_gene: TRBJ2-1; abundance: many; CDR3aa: CASSPFSGVSYNEQFF; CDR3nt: TGTGCCAGCAGCCCCTTTAGCGGGGTGTCCTACAATGAGCAGTTCTTC
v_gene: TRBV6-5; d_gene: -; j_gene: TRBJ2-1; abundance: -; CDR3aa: CASSYSGTSYNEQFF; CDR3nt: TGTGCCAGCAGTTACTCGGGTACGTCCTACAATGAGCAGTTCTTC
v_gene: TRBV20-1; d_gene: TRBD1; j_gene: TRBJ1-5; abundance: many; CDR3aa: CSARGQGEQPQHF; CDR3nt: TGCAGTGCTAGAGGACAGGGGGAACAGCCCCAGCATTTT
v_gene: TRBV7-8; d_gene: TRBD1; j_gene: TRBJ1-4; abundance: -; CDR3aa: CASSETGTGTEKLFF; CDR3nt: TGTGCCAGCAGCGAAACCGGGACAGGGACCGAAAAACTGTTTTTT
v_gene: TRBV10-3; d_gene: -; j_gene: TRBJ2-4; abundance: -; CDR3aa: CAISDSGAKNIQYF; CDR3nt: TGTGCCATCAGTGATAGTGGGGCCAAAAACATTCAGTACTTC
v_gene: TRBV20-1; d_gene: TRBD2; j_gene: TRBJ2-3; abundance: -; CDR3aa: CSARPGTSGRTDTQYF; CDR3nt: TGCAGTGCTAGGCCGGGGACTAGCGGCCGCACAGATACGCAGTATTTT
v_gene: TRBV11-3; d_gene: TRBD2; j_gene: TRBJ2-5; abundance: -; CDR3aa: CASSLRGSGKQETQYF; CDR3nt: TGTGCCAGCAGCCTTCGCGGCAGCGGGAAGCAAGAGACCCAGTACTTC
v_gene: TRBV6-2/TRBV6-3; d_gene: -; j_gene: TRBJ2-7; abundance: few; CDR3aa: CASSQGLNYEQYF; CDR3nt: TGTGCCAGCAGTCAAGGTCTAAACTACGAGCAGTACTTC
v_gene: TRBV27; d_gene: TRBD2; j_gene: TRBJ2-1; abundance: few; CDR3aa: CASSWGRGRVGEQFF; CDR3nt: TGTGCCAGCAGTTGGGGCCGCGGGAGGGTCGGGGAGCAGTTCTTC
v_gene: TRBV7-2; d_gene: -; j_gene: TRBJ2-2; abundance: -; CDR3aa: CASSLMRGGTGELFF; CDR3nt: TGTGCCAGCAGCTTAATGCGAGGGGGCACCGGGGAGCTGTTTTTT
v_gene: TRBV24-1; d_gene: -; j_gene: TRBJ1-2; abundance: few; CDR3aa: CATSDLNGEGYTF; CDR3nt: TGTGCCACCAGTGACCTCAATGGAGAGGGCTACACCTTC
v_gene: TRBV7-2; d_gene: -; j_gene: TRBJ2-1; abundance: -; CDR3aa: CAGSLGLRREQFF; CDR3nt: TGTGCCGGCAGCTTAGGGCTTCGGCGTGAGCAGTTCTTC
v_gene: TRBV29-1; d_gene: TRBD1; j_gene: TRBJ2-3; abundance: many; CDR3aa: CSVLAQGARDTQYF; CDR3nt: TGCAGCGTACTAGCCCAGGGGGCAAGAGATACGCAGTATTTT
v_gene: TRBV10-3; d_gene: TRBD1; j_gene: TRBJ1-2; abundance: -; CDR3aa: CAFGTGSGYGYTF; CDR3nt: TGTGCCTTCGGGACAGGGAGCGGCTATGGCTACACCTTC
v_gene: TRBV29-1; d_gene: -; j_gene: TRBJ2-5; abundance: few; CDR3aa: CSVERVWGTQETQYF; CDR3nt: TGCAGCGTTGAAAGGGTGTGGGGGACCCAAGAGACCCAGTACTTC
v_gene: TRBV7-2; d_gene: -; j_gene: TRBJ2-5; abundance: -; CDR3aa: CASRSGKETQYF; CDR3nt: TGTGCCAGCAGGTCCGGAAAGGAGACCCAGTACTTC
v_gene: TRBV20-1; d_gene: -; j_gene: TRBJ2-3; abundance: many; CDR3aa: CSGRSVADTQYF; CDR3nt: TGCAGTGGCCGCTCGGTCGCAGATACGCAGTATTTT
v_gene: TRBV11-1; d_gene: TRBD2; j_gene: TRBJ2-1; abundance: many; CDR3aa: CASASSGSSNEQFF; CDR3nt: TGTGCCAGTGCCTCTAGCGGGAGTTCCAATGAGCAGTTCTTC
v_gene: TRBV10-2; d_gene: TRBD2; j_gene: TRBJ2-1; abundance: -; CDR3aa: CASRAGREGYNEQFF; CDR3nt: TGCGCCAGCCGGGCCGGGCGGGAGGGCTACAATGAGCAGTTCTTC
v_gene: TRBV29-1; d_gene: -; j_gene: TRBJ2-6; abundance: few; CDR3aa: CSGGGSRSGANVLTF; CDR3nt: TGCAGCGGCGGGGGCAGCCGCTCTGGGGCCAACGTCCTGACTTTC
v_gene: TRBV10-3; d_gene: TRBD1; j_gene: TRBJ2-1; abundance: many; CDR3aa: CAIIGTGNYNEQFF; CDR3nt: TGTGCCATCATCGGGACAGGGAACTACAATGAGCAGTTCTTC
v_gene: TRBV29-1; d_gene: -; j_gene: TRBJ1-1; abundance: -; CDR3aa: CSVEGRSNTEAFF; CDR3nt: TGCAGCGTTGAAGGCAGATCGAACACTGAAGCTTTCTTT
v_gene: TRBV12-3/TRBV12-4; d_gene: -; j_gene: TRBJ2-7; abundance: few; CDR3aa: CASSLETGSYEQYF; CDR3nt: TGTGCCAGCAGTTTAGAAACCGGTTCCTACGAGCAGTACTTC
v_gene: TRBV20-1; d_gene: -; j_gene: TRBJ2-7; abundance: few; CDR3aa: CSARAGLSSYEQYF; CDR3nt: TGCAGTGCTAGAGCTGGGTTAAGCTCCTACGAGCAGTACTTC
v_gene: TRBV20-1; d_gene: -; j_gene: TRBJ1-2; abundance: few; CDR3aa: CSARPLSGPGGYGYTF; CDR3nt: TGCAGTGCTAGACCCCTATCCGGGCCTGGGGGCTATGGCTACACCTTC
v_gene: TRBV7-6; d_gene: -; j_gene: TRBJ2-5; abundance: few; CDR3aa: CASSLFQGLETQYF; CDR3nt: TGTGCCAGCAGCTTATTCCAGGGACTAGAGACCCAGTACTTC
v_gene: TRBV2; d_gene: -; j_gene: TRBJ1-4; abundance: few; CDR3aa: CASSDHNEKLFF; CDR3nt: TGTGCCAGCAGTGACCACAATGAAAAACTGTTTTTT
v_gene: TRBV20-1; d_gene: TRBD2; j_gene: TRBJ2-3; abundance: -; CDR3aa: CSARDPLAATDTQYF; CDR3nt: TGCAGTGCTAGAGATCCCCTAGCGGCCACAGATACGCAGTATTTT
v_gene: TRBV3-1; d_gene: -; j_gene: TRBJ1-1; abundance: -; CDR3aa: CASSRRVMDTEAFF; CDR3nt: TGTGCCAGCAGCCGACGGGTTATGGACACTGAAGCTTTCTTT
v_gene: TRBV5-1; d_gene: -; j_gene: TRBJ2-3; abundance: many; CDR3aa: CASSRGDRTSDTQYF; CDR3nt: TGCGCCAGCAGCCGGGGGGACAGAACTTCAGATACGCAGTATTTT
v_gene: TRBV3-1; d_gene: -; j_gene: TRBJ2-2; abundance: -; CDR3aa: CASSQVGVGELFF; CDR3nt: TGTGCCAGCAGCCAAGTAGGGGTCGGGGAGCTGTTTTTT
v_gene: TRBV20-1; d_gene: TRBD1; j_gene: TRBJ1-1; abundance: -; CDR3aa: CSAINTGGNTEAFF; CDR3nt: TGCAGTGCTATCAACACAGGGGGGAACACTGAAGCTTTCTTT
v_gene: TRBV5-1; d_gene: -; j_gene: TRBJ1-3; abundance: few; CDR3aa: CASRQESGNTIYF; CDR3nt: TGCGCCAGCAGGCAGGAATCTGGAAACACCATATATTTT
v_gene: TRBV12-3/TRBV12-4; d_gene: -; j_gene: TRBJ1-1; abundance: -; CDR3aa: CAGSLGGAETEAFF; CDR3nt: TGTGCCGGCAGTTTAGGGGGGGCTGAGACTGAAGCTTTCTTT
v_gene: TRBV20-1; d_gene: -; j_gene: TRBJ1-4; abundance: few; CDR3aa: CSARDSVGGDEKLFF; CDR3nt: TGCAGTGCTAGAGATTCGGTGGGCGGTGATGAAAAACTGTTTTTT
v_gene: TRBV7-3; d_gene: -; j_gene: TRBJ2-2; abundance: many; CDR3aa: CASSSQDSTGELFF; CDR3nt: TGTGCCAGCAGCTCCCAGGATTCTACCGGGGAGCTGTTTTTT
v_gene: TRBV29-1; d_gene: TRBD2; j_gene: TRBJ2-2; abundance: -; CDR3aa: CSVAVGAGVYAGELFF; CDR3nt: TGCAGCGTGGCAGTGGGAGCGGGAGTCTACGCCGGGGAGCTGTTTTTT